This T cell receptor beta chain was documented in a study of T cells in Graves' hyperthyroidism and ophthalmopathy. V dropped 2 bases and J dropped 3 bases, with 13 bases sitting between them. This CDR3 has 14 amino acids. Germline V gene data show CDR1 as DFQATT and CDR2 as SNEGSKA (reference sequence). Each diagnosis drew on symptoms, thyroxine, TRAb, thyroid ultrasound and orbital computed tomography findings. Blood was drawn at first hyperthyroidism diagnosis, before any ophthalmopathy symptoms. This sample holds PBMCs from approximately 9 ml fresh peripheral blood. This clonotype has a count of ten or more. Amplification targeted TCR beta CDR3 regions from RNA transcripts. The TCR CDR3 was amplified in a first-round RT-PCR using the HTBI primer set. TCRdb re-derived calls from the multiplex PCR reads in MiXCR, one entry per CDR3 protein. The table has 250,000 to 300,000 distinct CDR3 sequences, about 14% seen once.

The receptor's source is a woman between 40 and 55 years old with Graves' hyperthyroidism that later progressed to Graves' ophthalmopathy. The chain employs TRBV20-1 and TRBJ2-5; weak D call: TRBD1 (6 bases). Sequencing was carried out using blood. DNA for the CDR3: TGCAGTGCTAGAAGTAGGGGGTGGGAAGAGACCCAGTACTTC. Its protein is CSARSRGWEETQYF.